This is a list of T cell receptor beta chains from one sample in a study of T-cell reconstitution after alpha-beta-depleted transplantation in children. TCRdb fed the PCR reads into MiXCR, producing one record per CDR3 protein. Among 500,000 to 600,000 distinct CDR3 sequences, 25% to 30% were seen once, and the ten largest hold 30% to 40%. The specimen was PBMCs, collected before TCRalphabeta/CD19-depleted stem cell transplant. All receptors derive from a boy under three years old with Wiskott-Aldrich syndrome, due to receive a stem cell transplant. Both conserved end residues are part of each CDR3. A D gene is named only where the DNA matches it firmly. Size is stated for part of the rows, as once, few or many counts, or as a class when the clone is expanded.

-,TRBD2,TRBJ2-1,TRBV7-2,TGTGCCAGCAGCTTAGAGTCTAGCGGGAGGGCCAATGAGCAGTTCTTC,CASSLESSGRANEQFF
few,-,TRBJ1-1,TRBV3-1,TGTGCCAGCAGCCAGATGAGGGGCCTAATGAACACTGAAGCTTTCTTT,CASSQMRGLMNTEAFF
once,TRBD2,TRBJ2-1,TRBV3-1,TGTGCCTGCAGCAAGCATGAAGGTCTAGCGGGAGGTTATGAGCAGTTCTTC,CACSKHEGLAGGYEQFF
-,-,TRBJ2-3,TRBV15,TGTGCCACCAGCAGAGATTTGGGGGATACGCAGTATTTT,CATSRDLGDTQYF
few,-,TRBJ1-1,TRBV5-1,TGCGCCAGCAGTTCGGGCCCGGGACCGCTGAACACTGAAGCTTTCTTT,CASSSGPGPLNTEAFF
-,TRBD1,TRBJ1-1,TRBV9,TGTGCCAGCAGCGCCCCCACAAACAGGGGCTGGGGGAACACTGAAGCTTTCTTT,CASSAPTNRGWGNTEAFF
-,TRBD1,TRBJ2-1,TRBV12-3/TRBV12-4,TGTGCCAGCGTCGGGACAGGGGGCGCGGATTCCTACAATGAGCAGTTCTTC,CASVGTGGADSYNEQFF
few,TRBD1,TRBJ2-5,TRBV12-3/TRBV12-4,TGTGCCAGCAGTTTAGATAACGGGACAGCCCAAGAGACCCAGTACTTC,CASSLDNGTAQETQYF
few,-,TRBJ2-7,TRBV10-3,TGTGCCATCAGTGAAAAACCTGGTCCCTACGAGCAGTACTTC,CAISEKPGPYEQYF
-,-,TRBJ2-7,TRBV10-3,TGTGCCATCAGTGAGTCAGGAGGTCGGCTAGGTTACGAGCAGTACTTC,CAISESGGRLGYEQYF
-,TRBD1,TRBJ2-5,TRBV2,TGTGCCAGCAGTGTAACAGGGGGCCTCCAAGAGACCCAGTACTTC,CASSVTGGLQETQYF
-,TRBD2,TRBJ2-7,TRBV5-1,TGCGCCAGCAGCTTGGAGGCGGGAGGTTACGACGAGCAGTACTTC,CASSLEAGGYDEQYF
-,-,TRBJ2-3,TRBV6-1,TGTGCCACTAGGGCGGGATGGGGGGCAGATACGCAGTATTTT,CATRAGWGADTQYF
-,TRBD1,TRBJ2-7,TRBV7-8,TGTGCCAGCAGCCTTCGGACAGGGGGAATCTACGAGCAGTACTTC,CASSLRTGGIYEQYF
few,-,TRBJ2-5,TRBV27,TGTGCCAGCAGAGTGGCCGGGTTTCTACAAGAGACCCAGTACTTC,CASRVAGFLQETQYF
-,-,TRBJ2-7,TRBV5-1,TGCGCCAGCAGCTGGGGGACGGATGATCCTTACGAGCAGTACTTC,CASSWGTDDPYEQYF
many,TRBD2,TRBJ2-2,TRBV7-9,TGTGCCAGCAGCTCGGGACTAGCAGGCACCGGGGAGCTGTTTTTT,CASSSGLAGTGELFF
-,TRBD2,TRBJ2-5,TRBV28,TGTGCCAGCAGTTTGGGGAGTAGGACTAGCAGCCGTCAGGAGACCCAGTACTTC,CASSLGSRTSSRQETQYF
-,TRBD1,TRBJ1-2,TRBV20-1,TGCAGTGCTAGGGACAGGCCTTATGGCTACACCTTC,CSARDRPYGYTF
few,-,TRBJ2-1,TRBV7-9,TGTGCCAGCAGCTTGACTTCCCGGTGGAATGAGCAGTTCTTC,CASSLTSRWNEQFF
-,-,TRBJ2-1,TRBV30,TGTGCCTGGAGCGGGGCGTCGGGCGAACCAACCTACAATGAGCAGTTCTTC,CAWSGASGEPTYNEQFF
-,-,TRBJ2-7,TRBV21-1,TGTGCCAGCACCAGAAACAACCGGGACAACTACGAGCAGTACTTC,CASTRNNRDNYEQYF
-,TRBD1,TRBJ2-3,TRBV5-1,TGCGCCAGCAGCTTGAACCCGGGACAGGTTAGCACAGATACGCAGTATTTT,CASSLNPGQVSTDTQYF
few,TRBD1,TRBJ2-2,TRBV6-1,TGTGCCAGCAGGGGACAGATGAACACCGGGGAGCTGTTTTTT,CASRGQMNTGELFF
few,-,TRBJ2-4,TRBV30,TGTGCCTGGAGTCTCCGGATCGGGGCCAAAAACATTCAGTACTTC,CAWSLRIGAKNIQYF
few,-,TRBJ2-5,TRBV5-1,TGCGCCAGCAGCTTGGCCAGTCGTCTCCTGAGCGGACAAGAGACCCAGTACTTC,CASSLASRLLSGQETQYF
-,TRBD2,TRBJ2-3,TRBV12-3/TRBV12-4,TGTGCCAGCATCACTAGCGGGAGTTTGAGAGATACGCAGTATTTT,CASITSGSLRDTQYF
few,-,TRBJ2-3,TRBV9,TGTGCCAGCAGCGTTGACCCAGGTGGGTTTTGGAGCACAGATACGCAGTATTTT,CASSVDPGGFWSTDTQYF
-,-,TRBJ2-1,TRBV6-1,TGTGCCAGCAGTCTGGGACTTCTCGTCTCCTACAATGAGCAGTTCTTC,CASSLGLLVSYNEQFF
-,-,TRBJ2-3,TRBV10-1,TGCGCCAGCAGAGCGGCGCGCACAGATACGCAGTATTTT,CASRAARTDTQYF
once,-,TRBJ1-1,TRBV21-1,TGTGCCAGCAGCATGGCCCGTACTGAAGCTTTCTTT,CASSMARTEAFF
-,-,TRBJ2-1,TRBV7-2,TGTGCCAGCAGCTTAGGGGTGGGATACAATGAGCAGTTCTTC,CASSLGVGYNEQFF
-,TRBD2,TRBJ2-2,TRBV10-3,TGTGCCATCAGTGCACTCCTAGCGGGAGTTAACACCGGGGAGCTGTTTTTT,CAISALLAGVNTGELFF
-,-,TRBJ1-5,TRBV20-1,TGCAGTGCTGGACGGGGGGGGAAAGGGTTCAATCAGCCCCAGCATTTT,CSAGRGGKGFNQPQHF
few,-,TRBJ2-5,TRBV6-5,TGTGCCAGCAGTTACGACGGGAGAGGGGAGACCCAGTACTTC,CASSYDGRGETQYF
few,-,TRBJ1-1,TRBV24-1,TGTGCCACCAGTAGTGTGGCCAACACTGAAGCTTTCTTT,CATSSVANTEAFF
-,-,TRBJ2-7,TRBV18,TGTGCCAGCTCACCACCGCAAAGCCGAGGGTACGAGCAGTACTTC,CASSPPQSRGYEQYF
-,-,TRBJ2-1,TRBV20-1,TGCAGTGCAGGGGGGTGGGGACGAAACAATGAGCAGTTCTTC,CSAGGWGRNNEQFF
-,TRBD2,TRBJ2-1,TRBV11-2,TGTGCCAGCAGCTTAGATATCTCGTCCTTATTAGCGGGAGGGCCTGGGTATGAGCAGTTCTTC,CASSLDISSLLAGGPGYEQFF
-,TRBD2,TRBJ2-5,TRBV5-1,TGCGCCAGCAGCTTTACGGGAGGGCCGGGAGAGACCCAGTACTTC,CASSFTGGPGETQYF
-,-,TRBJ1-2,TRBV2,TGTGCCAGCAGTGCCAGAGACTATGGCTACACCTTC,CASSARDYGYTF
-,TRBD2,TRBJ2-4,TRBV5-1,TGCGCCAGCAGCCCTGGTGCGGGAGGGCGAAACATTCAGTACTTC,CASSPGAGGRNIQYF
few,-,TRBJ1-6,TRBV5-1,TGCGCCAGCAGACCGAACGATAGGTCCTCCTATAATTCACCCCTCCACTTT,CASRPNDRSSYNSPLHF
-,-,TRBJ1-5,TRBV19,TGTGCCAGTAGTCCGCCGGGGAAGGGCAATCAGCCCCATCATTTT,CASSPPGKGNQPHHF
-,-,TRBJ1-3,TRBV7-8,TGTGCCAGCAGCTTAAAGCCGGGGGCGGGCGGAAACACCATATATTTT,CASSLKPGAGGNTIYF
-,TRBD1,TRBJ2-1,TRBV6-1,TGTGCCAGCAGTGGCTGGACAGGGGGCTACAATGAGCAGTTCTTC,CASSGWTGGYNEQFF
few,-,TRBJ1-2,TRBV28,TGTGCCAGCAGTTTCGCAGGCCCCGCAGGCTACACCTTC,CASSFAGPAGYTF